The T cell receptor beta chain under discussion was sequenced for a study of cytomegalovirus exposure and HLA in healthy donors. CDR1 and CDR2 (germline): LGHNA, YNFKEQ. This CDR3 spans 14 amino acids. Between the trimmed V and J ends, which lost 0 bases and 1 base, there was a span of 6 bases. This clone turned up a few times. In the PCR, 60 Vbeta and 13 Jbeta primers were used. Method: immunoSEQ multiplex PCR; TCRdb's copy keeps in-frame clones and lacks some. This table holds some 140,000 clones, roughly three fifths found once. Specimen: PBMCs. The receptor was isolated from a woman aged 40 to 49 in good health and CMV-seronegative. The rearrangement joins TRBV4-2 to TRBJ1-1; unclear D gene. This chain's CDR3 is CASSQEARNTEAFF. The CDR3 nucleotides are TGTGCCAGCAGCCAAGAGGCAAGGAACACTGAAGCTTTCTTT.